The source of this T cell receptor beta chain is a study of T-cell memory formation after mild COVID-19. Ten or more counts support this clonotype. Germline CDR1 reads MNHEY; CDR2 reads SVGEGT. The CDR3 extends over 16 amino acids. The V and J ends lost 7 bases and 0 bases respectively, with 16 bases between them. TCRdb reprocessed the 5' RACE reads with MiXCR, giving one entry per CDR3 protein. This table holds fewer than 550,000 distinct CDR3 sequences, 15% to 20% found once. The V and J genes are TRBV6-2 or TRBV6-3 and TRBJ2-1; weak D call: TRBD2 (5 bases). Sequencing input: PBMCs or a T cell subset sorted from them (not recorded which). This sequence originates from an adult woman who had mild COVID-19 (a few samples of this study predate the infection). Cell type and time point are not known. The DNA of the CDR3 is TGTGCCAGCACCCTAGGCGGAGGAATCTCCTACAATGAGCAGTTCTTC. It yields the protein CASTLGGGISYNEQFF.